The 19 T cell receptor beta chains in this list originate from one sample, sequenced in a study of T cells in Graves' hyperthyroidism and ophthalmopathy. The source material, RNA transcripts, was used to amplify TCR beta CDR3 regions. Initially, a first-round RT-PCR of the TCR CDR3 employed the HTBI primer set. TCRdb reprocessed the multiplex PCR reads with MiXCR, giving one entry per CDR3 protein. The table shows under 450,000 distinct CDR3 sequences, with around a sixth occurring only once. The sample taken for sequencing was blood. These receptors came from a woman under 30 with Graves' hyperthyroidism.

Remarks on this clonotype: A read error may be the cause here, since a much bigger clone is one base away. The chain combines TRBV2 with TRBJ2-1, with 11 bases lining up with TRBD2. After removal of 7 bases from V and 10 bases from J, the junction contained 9 bases not matched to a gene. The CDR3 spans 14 residues. Germline values: CDR1 SNHLY, CDR2 FYNNEI. The CDR3 protein is CASNVAGGHYEQFF. The CDR3 region has the DNA TGTGCCAGCAACGTAGCGGGAGGGCACTACGAGCAGTTCTTC.

This clonotype showed up just once. The rearrangement uses TRBV20-1 and TRBJ2-3; D might be TRBD2 (6 bases). CDR3 length equals 17 residues. The germline V gene has CDR1 DFQATT and CDR2 SNEGSKA (reference sequence). V was shortened by 3 bases and J by 10 bases, with 29 bases between the two germline ends. The CDR3 loop is CSARRRERTALGMAQYF. The CDR3 nucleotides read TGCAGTGCTAGGAGGAGGGAGAGGACGGCTCTTGGAATGGCGCAGTATTTT.

This clonotype was recorded many times. CDR3 sequence (DNA): TGTGCCTGGAGTTGGGGGTCCTACGAGCAGTACTTC. This codes for CAWSWGSYEQYF. This chain connects TRBV30 to TRBJ2-7, with D perhaps assigned TRBD1 or TRBD2 (5 bases each). The CDR3 sequence is 12 residues long. V was trimmed by 2 bases and J by 1 base, leaving 6 bases between them. Germline V gene data show CDR1 as GTSNPN and CDR2 as SVGIG (reference sequence).

This chain uses TRBV7-9 with TRBJ1-2; tentatively, D is TRBD1 (6 bases). Trimming removed 5 bases from V and 8 bases from J, with 15 bases in between. CDR1 is SEHNR and CDR2 is FQNEAQ in the germline V gene (reference sequence). The CDR3 contains 13 residues. For the CDR3, the DNA is TGTGCCAGCAGCCGGTCTCAGGGGAAAGGCTACACCTTC. Translated, it gives CASSRSQGKGYTF.

Only a few counts were recorded for this clonotype. This clone may be a read error of a much larger clone one base away. A read error is likely, as this CDR3 ends without the conserved phenylalanine or tryptophan. The J gene is TRBJ2-1, the V gene TRBV30, with D tentatively TRBD1 or TRBD2 (6 bases each). CDR3 size: 15 residues. Germline CDR1 reads GTSNPN; CDR2 reads SVGIG (reference sequence). The V end lost 6 bases, the J end lost 0 bases, and 15 bases lay between the germline ends. CDR3 amino acids: CACQEGTSSYNEQFL. CDR3 nucleotide sequence: TGTGCCTGCCAGGAGGGGACAAGCTCCTACAATGAGCAGTTCCTC.

This clonotype was recorded a few times. This chain joins TRBV9 and TRBJ1-2; D call uncertain. CDR3 length: 13 amino acids. V was pared by 0 bases and J by 1 base, with 4 bases between. Germline V gene lookup returns CDR1 SGDLS and CDR2 YYNGEE. This chain's CDR3 is CASSVDNNYGYTF. CDR3 in DNA: TGTGCCAGCAGCGTAGACAATAACTATGGCTACACCTTC.

The chain has TRBV19 and TRBJ1-3; D remains ambiguous. This CDR3 region has 14 residues. Trimming removed 1 base at V and 0 bases at J, with 4 bases between. In germline, CDR1 is LNHDA, CDR2 SQIVND (reference sequence). The CDR3 spells CASSIGVSGNTIYF. Written as DNA, the CDR3 is TGTGCCAGTAGTATAGGCGTCTCTGGAAACACCATATATTTT.

This rearrangement joins TRBV9 to TRBJ1-6, with D uncertain. V was clipped by 3 bases and J by 3 bases, with 10 bases between them. The CDR3 spans 15 residues. The germline V gene encodes CDR1 SGDLS and CDR2 YYNGEE. DNA for the CDR3: TGTGCCAGCAGCGCCATCCAGGACTATAATTCACCCCTCCACTTT. Protein sequence: CASSAIQDYNSPLHF.

This clonotype was seen a handful of times. The chain joins TRBV12-3 or TRBV12-4 to TRBJ1-2; 12 bases line up with TRBD1. Unmatched junction bases numbered 4, after V lost 7 bases and J lost 7 bases. This CDR3 comprises 13 residues. The CDR3 sequence: CASKGTGGSGYTF. In nucleotides, the CDR3 is TGTGCCAGCAAGGGGACAGGGGGCTCTGGCTACACCTTC.

This clonotype was counted at least ten times. One end of the junction does not line up with germline, which may come from a read error. The genes are TRBV12-3 or TRBV12-4 and TRBJ2-6; D not resolved. The CDR3 contains 12 residues. CDR3 nucleotide sequence: TGCCCAACCCCCCCAGGGGCCAACGTCCTGACTTTC. Its protein is CPTPPGANVLTF.

A few counts support this clonotype. Possible read error: a much larger clone is one base away. J is TRBJ2-1 and V is TRBV4-2; D is perhaps TRBD2 (5 bases). Deletions cut 4 bases from V and 5 bases from J, with 15 bases between. Germline CDR1 is LGHNA and CDR2 is YNFKEQ. The CDR3 totals 15 residues. The CDR3 spells CASSRERSLHNEQFF. CDR3 sequence (DNA): TGTGCCAGCAGCCGAGAGCGGTCCCTACACAATGAGCAGTTCTTC.

J is TRBJ2-5 and V is TRBV29-1; D is uncertain. This CDR3 comprises 11 residues. The germline V gene has CDR1 SQVTM and CDR2 ANQGSEA. V lost 7 bases and J 7 bases, leaving 13 bases between the germline ends. The CDR3 reads CSGERLGTQYF. DNA for the CDR3: TGCAGCGGAGAAAGGCTTGGGACCCAGTACTTC.

This clonotype was recorded at least ten times. As DNA, the CDR3 is TGTGCCAGCAGCGTAGAGGGTATCCCCCCAGATACGCAGTATTTT. Translated, it gives CASSVEGIPPDTQYF. V and J are TRBV9 and TRBJ2-3; D remains ambiguous. Germline loops: CDR1 SGDLS, CDR2 YYNGEE. The CDR3 contains 15 residues. V was clipped by 0 bases and J by 4 bases, with 12 bases between them.

This clonotype was recorded a few times. CDR3 sequence: CSVEGFGGYTF. The CDR3 nucleotides are TGCAGCGTTGAAGGGTTTGGCGGCTACACCTTC. V gene TRBV29-1 combines with J gene TRBJ1-2; no clear D. Looked up from germline, CDR1 is SQVTM and CDR2 is ANQGSEA. This CDR3 has 11 residues. Trimming removed 1 base from V and 8 bases from J, with 8 bases in between.

The genes are TRBV7-9 and TRBJ2-7; D is possibly TRBD1 (6 bases). Germline CDR1 is SEHNR and CDR2 is FQNEAQ (reference sequence). V dropped 2 bases and J dropped 3 bases, with 11 bases sitting between them. The CDR3 runs 14 residues. The CDR3: CASSLKGVYYEQYF. CDR3 coding DNA: TGTGCCAGCAGCTTAAAGGGGGTCTACTACGAGCAGTACTTC.

This clonotype appeared many times. The chain uses TRBV4-1 and TRBJ1-2, with a possible D match to TRBD1 (6 bases). CDR1 is MGHRA and CDR2 is YSYEKL in the germline V gene. The length of the CDR3 is 14 residues. Trimming took 2 bases from V and 2 from J, leaving 9 bases between them. The DNA for the CDR3 is TGCGCCAGCAGCCAATATCAGGGGAACTATGGCTACACCTTC. It specifies CASSQYQGNYGYTF.

This clonotype was counted many times. V usage is TRBV12-3 or TRBV12-4 and J usage is TRBJ1-4; no clear D gene. This CDR3 is 13 amino acids long. Deletions cut 5 bases from V and 11 bases from J, with 15 bases between. This CDR3 reads CASSPPVLRKLFF. The CDR3 region has the DNA TGTGCCAGCAGTCCCCCCGTTTTAAGGAAACTGTTTTTT.

This clonotype has at least ten counts. The V call is TRBV9, the J call TRBJ2-5; weak D call: TRBD2 (6 bases). Deletions cut 4 bases from V and 5 bases from J, with 15 bases between. CDR3 length equals 14 residues. Germline-derived CDR1 and CDR2 are SGDLS and YYNGEE. CDR3 DNA sequence: TGTGCCAGCAGCACCGGGACTCCGGTGGAGACCCAGTACTTC. Protein: CASSTGTPVETQYF.

In this sample, this clonotype turned up many times. The chain links TRBV12-5 to TRBJ2-3, with 9 bases identical to TRBD2. V lost 3 bases, J lost 1 base, and 2 bases stayed unmatched. This CDR3 has 15 residues. Germline CDR1 LGHNT, CDR2 FRNRAP. The CDR3 region has the DNA TGTGCTAGTGGTTTTCCTAGCGGGGGCACAGATACGCAGTATTTT. Translation: CASGFPSGGTDTQYF.